The 18 T cell receptor beta chains reported below all come from one sample, sequenced in a study of cytomegalovirus exposure and HLA in healthy donors (dated by TCRdb to about 2017). The library was obtained by the immunoSEQ multiplex PCR assay. For the multiplex PCR, a mixture combining 60 forward primers for TCR Vbeta segments and 13 reverse primers for TCR Jbeta segments was used. The table was pulled from immuneACCESS by TCRdb, which kept in-frame rearrangements only. Such tables lose some clones; where checked, under half of the loss comes from unresolved V genes, and the rest has no known cause. The sample has 150,000 to 180,000 clones on record, roughly 77% of them singletons. Of the sample, approximately 7.7% is held by the ten largest clones. Sequencing used PBMCs. These receptors all come from a man aged 30 to 45 in good health and CMV-seropositive.

The chain combines TRBV30 with TRBJ2-1; possibly TRBD2 for D (5 bases). CDR1 is GTSNPN, CDR2 SVGIG, per germline (reference sequence). V was pared by 2 bases and J by 7 bases, with 12 bases between. The CDR3 has 13 amino acids. The DNA of the CDR3 is TGTGCCTGGAGTATCACTTCGGGGAATGAGCAGTTCTTC. This translates into CAWSITSGNEQFF.

The V gene is TRBV11-3, the J gene TRBJ2-7, with a tentative D call TRBD1 (6 bases). Trimming shortened V by 5 bases and J by 4 bases, and 12 bases separated the two germline ends. Germline V lookup: CDR1 SGHNT, CDR2 YENEEA. The CDR3 length is 13 residues. DNA of the CDR3: TGTGCCAGCAGCGCAGGGGAAAAGTACGAGCAGTACTTC. Amino acid sequence: CASSAGEKYEQYF.

The gene calls are TRBV2 and TRBJ2-2; 12 nucleotides align to TRBD1. Germline V gene data show CDR1 as SNHLY and CDR2 as FYNNEI. The CDR3 contains 15 residues. The ends lost 6 bases at V and 7 bases at J; junction bases unmatched: 6. The CDR3 sequence is CASRGQGARNGELFF. Here the CDR3 DNA reads TGTGCCAGCAGGGGACAGGGGGCGCGAAACGGGGAGCTGTTTTTT.

The chain uses TRBV7-2 and TRBJ1-2, with 7 bases matching TRBD1. The V gene end was trimmed by 5 bases and the J gene end by 0 bases; junction bases not matched to a gene: 3. The CDR3 totals 14 residues. The germline V gene has CDR1 SGHTA and CDR2 FQGNSA. This CDR3 is CASSPGQPNYGYTF. The CDR3 nucleotides are TGTGCCAGCAGCCCGGGACAGCCTAACTATGGCTACACCTTC.

The V call is TRBV7-8, the J call TRBJ2-3; 7 bases are shared with TRBD1. The V gene's germline CDR1 is SGHVS and CDR2 FQNEAQ. The CDR3 length is 12 residues. After removal of 6 bases from V and 14 bases from J, the junction contained 11 bases not matched to a gene. The CDR3 nucleotides are TGTGCCAGCAGTATTCAGGGGGTACCCCGGTATTTT. Encoded protein: CASSIQGVPRYF.

The chain employs TRBV6-1 and TRBJ1-2, with 7 bases lining up with TRBD1. V was clipped by 6 bases and J by 3 bases; unmatched bases: 4. The CDR3 totals 13 residues. Germline V CDR1 and CDR2: MNHNS, SASEGT. CDR3 sequence: CASSSDRYYGYTF. The CDR3 region has the DNA TGTGCCAGCAGCTCGGACAGGTACTATGGCTACACCTTC.

V is TRBV7-3 and J is TRBJ2-5; tentative D call: TRBD1 (6 bases). Germline loops: CDR1 SGHTA, CDR2 FQGTGA. This CDR3 spans 15 amino acids. V was shortened by 1 base and J by 5 bases, with 14 bases between the two germline ends. The CDR3 loop reads CASSLIGMQGETQYF. CDR3 nucleotide sequence: TGTGCCAGCAGCTTAATCGGGATGCAGGGGGAGACCCAGTACTTC.

The CDR3 DNA sequence: TGCGCCAGCAGCCCGGGACTAGCGGGTCTTGAGCAGTACTTC. This encodes CASSPGLAGLEQYF. V usage is TRBV5-1 and J usage is TRBJ2-7; 12 nucleotides align to TRBD2. Unmatched junction bases numbered 6, after V lost 4 bases and J lost 7 bases. Per the germline V gene, CDR1 is SGHRS and CDR2 is YFSETQ. The CDR3 is 14 residues long.

J is TRBJ2-6 and V is TRBV7-9; perhaps TRBD1 as D (6 bases). Trimming removed 1 base at V and 0 bases at J, with 10 bases between. Germline loops: CDR1 SEHNR, CDR2 FQNEAQ (reference sequence). The length of the CDR3 is 17 residues. CDR3 sequence (DNA): TGTGCCAGCAGCTTAGTGCAGGGGAGCTCTGGGGCCAACGTCCTGACTTTC. It translates to CASSLVQGSSGANVLTF.

The V gene is TRBV10-2, the J gene TRBJ1-2, with TRBD1 matching over 9 bases. J was trimmed by 1 base and V by 9 bases; bases with no gene match: 3. CDR1 and CDR2 from the germline V gene are WSHSY and SAAADI. This CDR3 region has 13 residues. The CDR3 spells CASSTGGNYGYTF. CDR3 bases: TGCGCCAGTTCGACAGGGGGTAACTATGGCTACACCTTC.

The chain links TRBV4-3 to TRBJ1-2, with 7 bases fitting TRBD1. V trimming: 4 bases; J trimming: 3 bases; junction bases outside the gene matches: 14. This CDR3 has 17 residues. Germline assignment: CDR1 LGHNA and CDR2 YSLEER. The CDR3 is CASSPTGFQGVDYGYTF. CDR3 nucleotide sequence: TGCGCCAGCAGCCCTACGGGGTTCCAGGGGGTAGACTATGGCTACACCTTC.

This clone was detected a few times. The DNA for the CDR3 is TGCGCCAGCAGCTCGAGCGGGGGCACCGGGGAGCTGTTTTTT. Translated: CASSSSGGTGELFF. The genes are TRBV5-1 and TRBJ2-2; 8 bases match TRBD2. CDR1 is SGHRS and CDR2 is YFSETQ in the germline V gene. There are 14 residues in the CDR3. Losses at the gene ends were 3 bases for V and 4 bases for J; bases not matched to a gene: 2.

The J gene is TRBJ1-2, the V gene TRBV6-4; 7 bases agree with TRBD1. Trimming took 2 bases from V and 6 from J; bases not matched to a gene: 9. Germline lookup yields CDR1 MRHNA and CDR2 SNTAGT. The CDR3 extends over 15 amino acids. The CDR3 spells CASSDKGALVHGYTF. CDR3 sequence (DNA): TGTGCCAGCAGTGACAAGGGGGCGCTTGTCCATGGCTACACCTTC.

This clone was picked up a small number of times. The V call is TRBV7-8, the J call TRBJ1-2; the D is unclear. V was trimmed by 3 bases and J by 10 bases, leaving 9 bases between them. Germline CDR1 SGHVS, CDR2 FQNEAQ. This CDR3 comprises 11 residues. The CDR3 spells CASSFSGVYTF. The CDR3 DNA reads TGTGCCAGCAGCTTCTCGGGTGTCTACACCTTC. The full variable domain, in which reference TRBV7-8 and TRBJ1-2 provide the parts outside the CDR3, is GAGVSQSPRYKVAKRGQDVALRCDPISGHVSLFWYQQALGQGPEFLTYFQNEAQLDKSGLPSDRFFAERPEGSVSTLKIQRTQQEDSAVYLCASSFSGVYTFGSGTRLTVV.

The rearrangement links TRBV27 to TRBJ1-1; D perhaps matches TRBD1 (6 bases). The CDR3 contains 19 residues. The germline V gene has CDR1 MNHEY and CDR2 SMNVEV (reference sequence). Trimming removed 4 bases at V and 1 base at J, with 25 bases between. The CDR3 sequence: CASSSNLQTLGQWNTEAFF. CDR3 in DNA: TGTGCCAGCAGTTCCAACCTTCAAACGCTCGGACAGTGGAACACTGAAGCTTTCTTT.

This chain connects TRBV9 to TRBJ2-5, with TRBD2 as a possible D gene (6 bases). Per germline, CDR1 SGDLS and CDR2 YYNGEE. The V end was cut by 3 bases, the J end by 4 bases, with 19 bases between. CDR3 length: 16 residues. The CDR3 is CASSGWVGGVGETQYF. The DNA of the CDR3 is TGTGCCAGCAGCGGATGGGTCGGGGGAGTCGGAGAGACCCAGTACTTC.

On this clone itself: One end of the junction does not line up with germline, which may come from a read error. The genes are TRBV2 and TRBJ2-7; 7 nucleotides match TRBD1. Germline V CDR1 and CDR2: SNHLY, FYNNEI. The CDR3 is 13 amino acids. The DNA of the CDR3 is TGTGCCAGCAGGGAAGGGGGCACCTACGAGCAGTACTTC. Residues: CASREGGTYEQYF.

This clone was seen only once. This chain connects TRBV30 to TRBJ1-5, with TRBD1 matching 9 bases. The CDR3 is made up of 14 amino acids. The junction had 2 bases not matched to a gene; V was cut back by 1 base and J by 4 bases. Germline V gene data show CDR1 as GTSNPN and CDR2 as SVGIG (reference sequence). DNA for the CDR3: TGTGCCTGGAGTGCCGGGACAGGGAATCAGCCCCAGCATTTT. Residues: CAWSAGTGNQPQHF. The full variable domain, its missing parts supplied by reference TRBV30 and TRBJ1-5, is SQTIHQWPATLVQPVGSPLSLECTVEGTSNPNLYWYRQAAGRGLQLLFYSVGIGQISSEVPQNLSASRPQDRQFILSSKKLLLSDSGFYLCAWSAGTGNQPQHFGDGTRLSIL.